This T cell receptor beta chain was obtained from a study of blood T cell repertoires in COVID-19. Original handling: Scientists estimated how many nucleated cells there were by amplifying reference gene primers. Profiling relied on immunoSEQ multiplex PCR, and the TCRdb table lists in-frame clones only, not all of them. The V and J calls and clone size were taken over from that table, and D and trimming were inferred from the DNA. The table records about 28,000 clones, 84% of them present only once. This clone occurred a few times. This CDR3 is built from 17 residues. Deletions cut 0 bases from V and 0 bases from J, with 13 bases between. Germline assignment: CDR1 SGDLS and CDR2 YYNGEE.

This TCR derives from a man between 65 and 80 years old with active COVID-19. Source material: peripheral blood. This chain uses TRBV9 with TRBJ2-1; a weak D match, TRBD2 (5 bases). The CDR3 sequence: CASSVGDLGSSYNEQFF. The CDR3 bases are TGTGCCAGCAGCGTAGGAGATTTGGGGAGCTCCTACAATGAGCAGTTCTTC.